A selection of T cell receptor beta chains follows, all from one sample in a study of blood T cells in healthy people across ages. A single record per CDR3 protein comes from TCRdb applying MiXCR to the 5' RACE reads. Of fewer than 750,000 distinct CDR3 sequences listed, around half are singletons. Sequencing was done on a sample of blood. The origin of the receptors is an elderly man in good health. CDR3s include the opening cysteine and the closing phenylalanine or tryptophan. A D gene is named only where the DNA matches it firmly. Only some rows state a clone size, as once, few, many or a class for expanded clones.

D: TRBD2
size: few
V: TRBV9
J: TRBJ2-5
CDR3: CASSPGLAGPKWTQYF
DNA: TGTGCCAGCAGCCCGGGACTAGCGGGACCGAAGTGGACCCAGTACTTC

D: TRBD2
size: .
V: TRBV7-2
J: TRBJ2-1
CDR3: CASSLGLAGGSYEQFF
DNA: TGTGCCAGCAGCTTAGGACTAGCGGGAGGTTCTTATGAGCAGTTCTTC

D: TRBD2
size: few
V: TRBV20-1
J: TRBJ2-7
CDR3: CSARPGLAVIYEQYF
DNA: TGCAGTGCCCGACCGGGACTAGCGGTTATCTACGAGCAGTACTTC

D: TRBD2
size: few
V: TRBV29-1
J: TRBJ2-3
CDR3: CSVAGLAGGGTDTQYF
DNA: TGCAGCGTCGCAGGGCTAGCGGGGGGGGGCACAGATACGCAGTATTTT

D: .
size: .
V: TRBV7-2
J: TRBJ2-7
CDR3: CASSLGTEYNEQYF
DNA: TGTGCCAGCAGCTTAGGGACGGAGTACAATGAGCAGTACTTC

D: .
size: .
V: TRBV7-3
J: TRBJ1-1
CDR3: CASSMHATGSGTEAFF
DNA: TGTGCCAGCAGCATGCACGCGACAGGAAGCGGGACTGAAGCTTTCTTT

D: .
size: few
V: TRBV7-2
J: TRBJ2-3
CDR3: CASSTRLGAADTQYF
DNA: TGTGCCAGCAGCACGCGACTAGGGGCGGCGGATACGCAGTATTTT

D: .
size: few
V: TRBV7-6
J: TRBJ2-3
CDR3: CASTRMGLVTDTQYF
DNA: TGTGCCAGCACCCGAATGGGGCTAGTCACAGATACGCAGTATTTT

D: TRBD2
size: .
V: TRBV7-2
J: TRBJ2-7
CDR3: CASSRSSGRVYEQYF
DNA: TGTGCCAGCAGCCGATCTAGCGGGAGGGTCTACGAGCAGTACTTC

D: TRBD2
size: few
V: TRBV7-3
J: TRBJ2-1
CDR3: CASSRQTSGLYNEQFF
DNA: TGTGCCAGCAGCCGGCAGACTAGCGGGCTGTACAATGAGCAGTTCTTC

D: TRBD2
size: .
V: TRBV28
J: TRBJ2-1
CDR3: CASSFRLAGYNEQFF
DNA: TGTGCCAGCAGTTTTAGGCTAGCGGGTTACAATGAGCAGTTCTTC

D: .
size: few
V: TRBV6-1
J: TRBJ1-1
CDR3: CASSPSGFSRISTEAFF
DNA: TGTGCCAGCAGCCCATCGGGGTTTTCTCGTATAAGCACTGAAGCTTTCTTT

D: .
size: .
V: TRBV29-1
J: TRBJ2-7
CDR3: CSAEQRNPYEQYF
DNA: TGCAGCGCTGAACAGAGAAACCCCTACGAGCAGTACTTC

D: TRBD2
size: .
V: TRBV5-5
J: TRBJ2-5
CDR3: CASSESGGPQETQYF
DNA: TGTGCCAGCAGCGAAAGCGGGGGGCCTCAAGAGACCCAGTACTTC

D: TRBD1
size: many
V: TRBV20-1
J: TRBJ1-2
CDR3: CSARTGGESYTF
DNA: TGCAGTGCCAGGACAGGGGGCGAGAGCTACACCTTC

D: TRBD2
size: once
V: TRBV18
J: TRBJ2-7
CDR3: CASSPGEGQQYF
DNA: TGTGCCAGCTCACCAGGGGAGGGCCAGCAGTACTTC

D: TRBD2
size: .
V: TRBV6-5
J: TRBJ2-1
CDR3: CASSYGSSLAGGYNEQFF
DNA: TGTGCCAGCAGTTACGGTTCTAGTCTAGCGGGAGGGTACAATGAGCAGTTCTTC

D: TRBD2
size: few
V: TRBV9
J: TRBJ2-7
CDR3: CASSVGLAASYEQYF
DNA: TGTGCCAGCAGCGTAGGACTAGCGGCCTCCTACGAGCAGTACTTC

D: .
size: few
V: TRBV3-1
J: TRBJ1-1
CDR3: CASSQTPGAGTEAFF
DNA: TGTGCCAGCAGCCAGACCCCCGGGGCGGGCACTGAAGCTTTCTTT

D: .
size: .
V: TRBV7-2
J: TRBJ2-2
CDR3: CASSPGRLNTGELFF
DNA: TGTGCCAGCAGCCCCGGACGGCTGAACACCGGGGAGCTGTTTTTT

D: TRBD2
size: .
V: TRBV6-2/TRBV6-3
J: TRBJ2-2
CDR3: CASSNSAGLVTGELFF
DNA: TGTGCCAGCTCAAACTCAGCGGGGTTGGTCACCGGGGAGCTGTTTTTT

D: .
size: .
V: TRBV5-6
J: TRBJ1-5
CDR3: CASSLPGVGQPQHF
DNA: TGTGCCAGCAGCTTGCCGGGGGTGGGTCAGCCCCAGCATTTT

D: TRBD2
size: once
V: TRBV5-1
J: TRBJ2-1
CDR3: CASSDYRLAGDNEQFF
DNA: TGCGCCAGCAGTGACTACAGACTAGCGGGAGACAATGAGCAGTTCTTC

D: TRBD2
size: few
V: TRBV20-1
J: TRBJ2-5
CDR3: CSAQGLAGKSQQYF
DNA: TGCAGTGCCCAAGGGCTAGCGGGGAAAAGCCAGCAGTACTTC

D: .
size: few
V: TRBV19
J: TRBJ2-1
CDR3: CASSIGTSGGDEQFF
DNA: TGTGCCAGTAGTATAGGGACTTCCGGGGGCGATGAGCAGTTCTTC

D: TRBD1
size: few
V: TRBV5-1
J: TRBJ2-3
CDR3: CASSRGQLGDTQYF
DNA: TGCGCCAGCAGCAGGGGACAGCTCGGGGATACGCAGTATTTT

D: .
size: few
V: TRBV20-1
J: TRBJ1-2
CDR3: CSADPAGANYGYTF
DNA: TGCAGTGCGGACCCAGCAGGAGCTAACTATGGCTACACCTTC

D: .
size: once
V: TRBV6-1
J: TRBJ2-1
CDR3: CASRTWGVGVVGVGNEQFF
DNA: .

D: TRBD2
size: .
V: TRBV20-1
J: TRBJ2-1
CDR3: CSAFPGLGSSSGQFF
DNA: TGCAGTGCGTTTCCGGGACTAGGAAGTTCTAGCGGGCAGTTCTTC

D: .
size: .
V: TRBV7-9
J: TRBJ2-5
CDR3: CASSPRGQRLVTLETQYF
DNA: TGTGCCAGCAGCCCTAGGGGACAGAGACTAGTAACCCTGGAGACCCAGTACTTC

D: .
size: few
V: TRBV6-5
J: TRBJ2-6
CDR3: CASSFNSGANVLTF
DNA: TGTGCCAGCAGTTTTAACTCTGGGGCCAACGTCCTGACTTTC

D: .
size: .
V: TRBV20-1
J: TRBJ2-5
CDR3: CSARMGGLETQYF
DNA: TGCAGTGCTAGAATGGGGGGGCTTGAGACCCAGTACTTC

D: .
size: .
V: TRBV6-6
J: TRBJ2-3
CDR3: CASRPSNPPQYF
DNA: TGTGCCAGCAGGCCCTCCAACCCCCCGCAGTATTTT

D: .
size: .
V: TRBV7-2
J: TRBJ1-6
CDR3: CASSLVAPPLHF
DNA: TGTGCCAGCAGCTTAGTGGCCCCACCCCTCCACTTT

D: .
size: few
V: TRBV27
J: TRBJ2-7
CDR3: CASSLSNREFRYEQYF
DNA: TGTGCCAGCAGTTTGTCTAACAGGGAGTTCAGGTACGAGCAGTACTTC

D: .
size: few
V: TRBV5-5
J: TRBJ2-5
CDR3: CASSWAPTETQYF
DNA: TGTGCCAGCAGCTGGGCCCCGACGGAGACCCAGTACTTC

D: .
size: once
V: TRBV15
J: TRBJ1-2
CDR3: CATSRDRVAGWGYTF
DNA: TGTGCCACCAGCAGAGATAGGGTGGCAGGGTGGGGCTACACCTTC

D: .
size: few
V: TRBV20-1
J: TRBJ2-5
CDR3: CSAPNREGRTQYF
DNA: TGCAGTGCTCCAAACAGGGAGGGGAGAACCCAGTACTTC

D: TRBD1
size: .
V: TRBV13
J: TRBJ2-7
CDR3: CASSFPGQGNEQYF
DNA: TGTGCCAGCAGCTTCCCCGGACAGGGTAACGAGCAGTACTTC

D: .
size: few
V: TRBV28
J: TRBJ1-2
CDR3: CASTKRGAYGYTF
DNA: TGTGCCAGCACCAAGAGGGGGGCCTATGGCTACACCTTC

D: TRBD2
size: .
V: TRBV5-5
J: TRBJ2-3
CDR3: CASSSGLAASTDTQYF
DNA: TGTGCCAGCAGCTCGGGACTAGCGGCTAGCACAGATACGCAGTATTTT

D: .
size: many
V: TRBV6-5
J: TRBJ2-1
CDR3: CASSPGPTSREQFF
DNA: TGTGCCAGCAGCCCGGGACCAACCTCTCGCGAGCAGTTCTTC

D: .
size: few
V: TRBV7-2
J: TRBJ2-7
CDR3: CASSLVPESYEQYF
DNA: TGTGCCAGCAGCTTAGTCCCGGAATCCTACGAGCAGTACTTC

D: TRBD1
size: .
V: TRBV5-1
J: TRBJ2-3
CDR3: CASTGTGDMDTQYF
DNA: TGCGCCAGCACCGGGACAGGGGATATGGATACGCAGTATTTT

D: .
size: .
V: TRBV3-1
J: TRBJ1-2
CDR3: CASSSSSRGANYGYTF
DNA: TGTGCCAGCAGCTCGTCGTCCCGGGGCGCAAACTATGGCTACACCTTC

D: .
size: many
V: TRBV10-3
J: TRBJ2-7
CDR3: CAISATVREQYF
DNA: TGTGCCATCAGTGCTACAGTTCGGGAGCAGTACTTC

D: TRBD2
size: .
V: TRBV20-1
J: TRBJ2-3
CDR3: CSASPSGGWFRTDTQYF
DNA: TGCAGTGCTAGCCCTAGCGGGGGGTGGTTTCGCACAGATACGCAGTATTTT

D: TRBD1
size: .
V: TRBV7-2
J: TRBJ1-5
CDR3: CASSLRKTGGYQPQHF
DNA: TGTGCCAGCAGCTTACGTAAGACAGGGGGCTATCAGCCCCAGCATTTT

D: .
size: .
V: TRBV7-2
J: TRBJ1-5
CDR3: CASSPQIKQPQHF
DNA: TGTGCCAGCAGCCCCCAAATTAAGCAGCCCCAGCATTTT

D: .
size: few
V: TRBV7-6
J: TRBJ2-1
CDR3: CASSLAGANNEQFF
DNA: TGTGCCAGCAGCTTAGCGGGCGCAAACAATGAGCAGTTCTTC